This T cell receptor beta chain is drawn from a study of cytomegalovirus exposure and HLA in healthy donors. PCR involved 60 Vbeta and 13 Jbeta primers. The method was immunoSEQ multiplex PCR; TCRdb's version includes in-frame clones alone and lacks a portion of them. This sample's clone table lists 70,000 or so clones. Looked up from germline, CDR1 is SGHAT and CDR2 is FQNNGV. Trimming stripped 4 bases from V and 0 bases from J, with 13 bases between. This CDR3 region has 15 residues. The rearrangement links TRBV11-2 to TRBJ2-7; D perhaps matches TRBD2 (7 bases). The sequence was obtained from a man between 35 and 55 years old in good health and CMV-seronegative. What was sequenced was PBMCs. The CDR3 sequence: CASSYFGGPSYEQYF. The CDR3 DNA is TGTGCCAGCAGCTATTTCGGGGGGCCCTCCTACGAGCAGTACTTC.